This T cell receptor (beta chain) was captured by sequencing in a study of naive and memory T cell subsets. The study's findings and limits: Potentially, T cell activation and differentiation skew this RNA-based measurement. Higher TCR numbers at tuberculin sites reflect T cell infiltration, per interpretation.

Indicated treatment: skin biopsy from PPD injection site in Mantoux-positive individual. TCR cDNA received a 3' ligated oligonucleotide that carried a UMI. Cells were not sorted; total RNA input targeted about 1 to 1,100 ng. The SP2 primer and nested alpha and beta constant region primers amplified ligated cDNA in four rounds. In TCRdb, the UMI-ligation and nested PCR reads were re-called with MiXCR into one record per CDR3 protein. Seen here are tens of thousands of distinct CDR3 sequences, 9.5% to 12% observed once, and the top ten hold 3.5% to 5%. About this clonotype itself: Its antigen is not identified.

This clonotype was obtained from an adult in good health. This specimen was skin, taken from a tuberculin skin test site.

The CDR3 loop is CASSRDSSYEQYF. CDR3 coding DNA: TGTGCCAGTAGTAGGGACAGCTCCTACGAGCAGTACTTC. The gene calls are TRBV19 and TRBJ2-7, with 7 bases lining up with TRBD1. Germline CDR1 is LNHDA and CDR2 is SQIVND (reference sequence). J was trimmed by 0 bases and V by 4 bases; bases with no gene match: 0. There are 13 residues in the CDR3.